These T cell receptor beta chains were read from a single sample in a study of Ad26.COV2.S vaccination and SARS-CoV-2 variants. Generated by immunoSEQ multiplex PCR, the TCRdb table keeps only in-frame clones and is missing some. The sample records some 240,000 clones, roughly 89% being singletons. Sequenced material: peripheral blood, taken in a trial of Ad26.COV2.S vaccine versus placebo. Receptors were obtained from a person aged 18-65 years who received the Ad26.COV2.S COVID-19 vaccine or a placebo. The CDR3 runs from the conserved cysteine through the conserved F or W. The order of the fields is D gene, J gene, clone size, V gene, CDR3 DNA, CDR3 protein. The D gene is left open where the match is weak. Clone size is shown for a subset of rows, as once, few, many or a class of expanded clone.

D: NA; J: TRBJ1-2; size: NA; V: TRBV7-2; DNA: TGTGCCAGCAGCCCGGGGACTTTTACTGGCTACACCTTC; CDR3: CASSPGTFTGYTF
D: TRBD1; J: TRBJ1-2; size: NA; V: TRBV15; DNA: TGTGCCACCAGTCTGGACAGGGGGAACTATGGCTACACCTTC; CDR3: CATSLDRGNYGYTF
D: NA; J: TRBJ2-5; size: NA; V: TRBV30; DNA: TGTGCCTGGACCGGGGGCAGGGGGCAAGAGACCCAGTACTTC; CDR3: CAWTGGRGQETQYF
D: TRBD1; J: TRBJ1-1; size: NA; V: TRBV18; DNA: TGTGCCAGCTCAGCCGGGACAGGGGAAGTAGGAACTGAAGCTTTCTTT; CDR3: CASSAGTGEVGTEAFF
D: NA; J: TRBJ1-1; size: NA; V: TRBV7-2; DNA: TGTGCCAGCAGCTTAGCCACAGCATGGGAGAACACTGAAGCTTTCTTT; CDR3: CASSLATAWENTEAFF
D: NA; J: TRBJ1-6; size: NA; V: TRBV9; DNA: TGTGCCAGCAGCAGTTTTAAACGGGGTACTAATTCACCCCTCCACTTT; CDR3: CASSSFKRGTNSPLHF
D: NA; J: TRBJ2-2; size: NA; V: TRBV6-5; DNA: TGTGCCAGCAGTAAAATCCCCAGGGCGGCCGGGGAGCTGTTTTTT; CDR3: CASSKIPRAAGELFF
D: NA; J: TRBJ1-1; size: NA; V: TRBV7-2; DNA: TGTGCCAGCAGCCCCAGGGTGGGGAACACTGAAGCTTTCTTT; CDR3: CASSPRVGNTEAFF
D: NA; J: TRBJ2-1; size: NA; V: TRBV4-1; DNA: TGCGCCAGCAGCCAAGTCCCCGGGTATGAGCAGTTCTTC; CDR3: CASSQVPGYEQFF
D: NA; J: TRBJ2-1; size: NA; V: TRBV5-4; DNA: TGTGCCAGCAGCTTCCAATACAATGAGCAGTTCTTC; CDR3: CASSFQYNEQFF
D: NA; J: TRBJ2-2; size: once; V: TRBV4-3; DNA: TGCGCCAGCAGCCAGGGGAGGGCAGGGGCGAGCACCGGGGAGCTGTTTTTT; CDR3: CASSQGRAGASTGELFF
D: TRBD1; J: TRBJ1-1; size: NA; V: TRBV9; DNA: TGTGCCAGCAGCGTAGGACAGGGATACACTGAAGCTTTCTTT; CDR3: CASSVGQGYTEAFF
D: NA; J: TRBJ1-4; size: NA; V: TRBV6-2/TRBV6-3; DNA: TGTGCCAGCAGCTCCTCATTCGGCCTGGCCAATGAAAAACTGTTTTTT; CDR3: CASSSSFGLANEKLFF
D: TRBD1; J: TRBJ2-2; size: NA; V: TRBV14; DNA: TGTGCCAGCAGCCACGGACAGGGGACACCCGGGGAGCTGTTTTTT; CDR3: CASSHGQGTPGELFF
D: NA; J: TRBJ1-1; size: NA; V: TRBV11-2; DNA: TGTGCCAGCAGCTTATCGTACCGCAGTGAAGCTTTCTTT; CDR3: CASSLSYRSEAFF
D: NA; J: TRBJ2-3; size: NA; V: TRBV11-2; DNA: TGTGCCAGCAGCTTTGCTATCCTCACAGATACGCAGTATTTT; CDR3: CASSFAILTDTQYF
D: TRBD2; J: TRBJ2-1; size: once; V: TRBV7-2; DNA: TGTGCCAGCAGCTCTGGACTAGCGGGGGTTTATGAGCAGTTCTTC; CDR3: CASSSGLAGVYEQFF
D: NA; J: TRBJ2-1; size: NA; V: TRBV4-3; DNA: TGCGCCAGCAGCCAAGATTCGGTCAGCCCCAATGAGCAGTTCTTC; CDR3: CASSQDSVSPNEQFF
D: NA; J: TRBJ2-1; size: NA; V: TRBV4-3; DNA: TGCGCCAGCAGCCAAGGGAGCGGAACCTCTAATGAGCAGTTCTTC; CDR3: CASSQGSGTSNEQFF
D: NA; J: TRBJ2-2; size: few; V: TRBV5-8; DNA: TGTGCCAGCAGCAGCGGACTGGGGAACACCGGGGAGCTGTTTTTT; CDR3: CASSSGLGNTGELFF
D: NA; J: TRBJ1-1; size: NA; V: TRBV11-3; DNA: TGTGCCAGCAGCTCGGAGCAGGACACTGAAGCTTTCTTT; CDR3: CASSSEQDTEAFF
D: TRBD2; J: TRBJ2-1; size: NA; V: TRBV7-3; DNA: TGTGCCAGCAGTAGCGGGAGATTTAATGAGCAGTTCTTC; CDR3: CASSSGRFNEQFF
D: TRBD1; J: TRBJ1-4; size: NA; V: TRBV28; DNA: TGTGCCAGCAGTCGAGGGGGCTCAACTAATGAAAAACTGTTTTTT; CDR3: CASSRGGSTNEKLFF
D: TRBD1; J: TRBJ2-7; size: once; V: TRBV4-1; DNA: TGCGCCAGCAGCTATACGGACAGGGGATTCTACGAGCAGTACTTC; CDR3: CASSYTDRGFYEQYF
D: NA; J: TRBJ2-7; size: NA; V: TRBV18; DNA: TGTGCCAGCTCATCGACAGTTACCTACGAGCAGTACTTC; CDR3: CASSSTVTYEQYF
D: NA; J: TRBJ2-3; size: NA; V: TRBV5-1; DNA: TGCGCCAGCAGCTTGTCTAAGCGCGACACAGATACGCAGTATTTT; CDR3: CASSLSKRDTDTQYF
D: TRBD1; J: TRBJ1-1; size: NA; V: TRBV18; DNA: TGTGCCAGCTCACCGACAGGGTTAGGCACTGAAGCTTTCTTT; CDR3: CASSPTGLGTEAFF
D: NA; J: TRBJ2-2; size: NA; V: TRBV7-9; DNA: TGTGCCAGCAGCAGTAGGACAGAGAACACCGGGGAGCTGTTTTTT; CDR3: CASSSRTENTGELFF